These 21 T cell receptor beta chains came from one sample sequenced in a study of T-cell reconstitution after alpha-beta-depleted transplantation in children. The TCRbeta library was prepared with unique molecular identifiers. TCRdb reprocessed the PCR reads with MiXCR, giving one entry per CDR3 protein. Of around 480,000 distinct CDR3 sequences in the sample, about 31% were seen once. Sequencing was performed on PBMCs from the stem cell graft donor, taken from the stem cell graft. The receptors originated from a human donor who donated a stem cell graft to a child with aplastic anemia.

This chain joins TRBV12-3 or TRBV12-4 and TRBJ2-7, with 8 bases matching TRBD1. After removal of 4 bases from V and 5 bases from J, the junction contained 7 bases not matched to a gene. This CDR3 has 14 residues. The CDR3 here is CASSYARGRNEQYF. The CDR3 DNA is TGTGCCAGCAGTTATGCCAGGGGGCGGAACGAGCAGTACTTC.

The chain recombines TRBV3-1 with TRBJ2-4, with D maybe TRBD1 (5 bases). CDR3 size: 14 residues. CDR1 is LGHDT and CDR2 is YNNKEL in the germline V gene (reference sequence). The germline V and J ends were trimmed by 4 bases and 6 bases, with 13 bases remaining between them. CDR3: CASSRNGHLNIQYF. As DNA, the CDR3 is TGTGCCAGCAGCCGAAACGGACACTTAAACATTCAGTACTTC. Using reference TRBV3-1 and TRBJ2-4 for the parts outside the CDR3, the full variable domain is DTAVSQTPKYLVTQMGNDKSIKCEQNLGHDTMYWYKQDSKKFLKIMFSYNNKELIINETVPNRFSPKSPDKAHLNLHINSLELGDSAVYFCASSRNGHLNIQYFGAGTRLSVL.

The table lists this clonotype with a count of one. CDR3 loop: CASSLPPVEEKLFF. The CDR3 DNA reads as TGTGCCAGCAGCTTGCCGCCGGTGGAAGAAAAACTGTTTTTT. The chain carries TRBV5-5 and TRBJ1-4; D is unclear. The V end was cut by 1 base, the J end by 8 bases, with 12 bases between. The CDR3 length is 14 residues. Per the germline V gene, CDR1 is SGHKS and CDR2 is YYEKEE (reference sequence).

The CDR3 DNA reads TGTGCCAGCAGCCTACATTACTCTAACTATGGCTACACCTTC. This gives the protein CASSLHYSNYGYTF. V is TRBV12-3 or TRBV12-4 and J is TRBJ1-2, with D unresolved. The CDR3 length is 14 residues. V was pared by 6 bases and J by 0 bases, with 11 bases between.

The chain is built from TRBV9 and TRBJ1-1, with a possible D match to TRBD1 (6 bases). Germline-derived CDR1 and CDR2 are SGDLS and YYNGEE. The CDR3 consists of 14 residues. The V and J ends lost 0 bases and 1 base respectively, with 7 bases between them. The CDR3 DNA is TGTGCCAGCAGCGTAGAAGGGGGGAACACTGAAGCTTTCTTT. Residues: CASSVEGGNTEAFF.

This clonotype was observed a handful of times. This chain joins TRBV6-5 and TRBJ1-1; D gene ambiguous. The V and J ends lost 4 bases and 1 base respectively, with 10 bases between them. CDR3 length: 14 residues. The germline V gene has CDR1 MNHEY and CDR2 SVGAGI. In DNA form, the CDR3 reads TGTGCCAGCAGTTCCCGACGGCCGAACACTGAAGCTTTCTTT. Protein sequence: CASSSRRPNTEAFF.

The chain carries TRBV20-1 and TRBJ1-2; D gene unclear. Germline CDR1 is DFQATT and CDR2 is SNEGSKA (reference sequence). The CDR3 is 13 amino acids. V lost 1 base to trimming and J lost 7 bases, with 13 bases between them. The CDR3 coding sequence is TGCAGTGCTAGAGCGACCCTTAGTGGTGGCTACACCTTC. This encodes CSARATLSGGYTF.

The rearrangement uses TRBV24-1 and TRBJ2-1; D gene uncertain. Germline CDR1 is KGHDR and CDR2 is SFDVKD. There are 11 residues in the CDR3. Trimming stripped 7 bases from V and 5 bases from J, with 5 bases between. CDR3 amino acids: CATSQNNEQFF. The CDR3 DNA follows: TGTGCCACCAGCCAAAACAATGAGCAGTTCTTC.

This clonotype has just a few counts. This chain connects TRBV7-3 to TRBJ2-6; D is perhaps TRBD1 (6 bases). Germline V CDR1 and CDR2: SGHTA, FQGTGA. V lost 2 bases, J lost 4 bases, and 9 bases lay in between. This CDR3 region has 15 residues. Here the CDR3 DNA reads TGTGCCAGCAGCTTATCGGGGACAGGGGCCAACGTCCTGACTTTC. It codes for CASSLSGTGANVLTF.

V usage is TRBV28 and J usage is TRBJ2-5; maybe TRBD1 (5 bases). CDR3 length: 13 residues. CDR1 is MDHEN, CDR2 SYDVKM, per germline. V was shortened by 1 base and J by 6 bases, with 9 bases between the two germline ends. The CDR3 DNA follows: TGTGCCAGCAGTTTATTTCAGGGAAAGACCCAGTACTTC. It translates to CASSLFQGKTQYF.

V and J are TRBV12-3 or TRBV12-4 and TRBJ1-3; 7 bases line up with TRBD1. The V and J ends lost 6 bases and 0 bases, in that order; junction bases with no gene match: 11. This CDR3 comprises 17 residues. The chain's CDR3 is CASRPHRTGDSGNTIYF. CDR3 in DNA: TGTGCCAGCAGACCCCATCGGACAGGCGACTCTGGAAACACCATATATTTT.

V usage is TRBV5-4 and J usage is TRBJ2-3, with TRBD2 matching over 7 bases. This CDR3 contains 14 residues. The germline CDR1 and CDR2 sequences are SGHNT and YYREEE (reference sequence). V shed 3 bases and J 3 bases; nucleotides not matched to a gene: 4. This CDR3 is CASSWDYSTDTQYF. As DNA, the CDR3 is TGTGCCAGCAGCTGGGACTATTCAACAGATACGCAGTATTTT. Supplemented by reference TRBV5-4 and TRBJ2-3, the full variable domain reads ETGVTQSPTHLIKTRGQQVTLRCSSQSGHNTVSWYQQALGQGPQFIFQYYREEENGRGNFPPRFSGLQFPNYSSELNVNALELDDSALYLCASSWDYSTDTQYFGPGTRLTVL.

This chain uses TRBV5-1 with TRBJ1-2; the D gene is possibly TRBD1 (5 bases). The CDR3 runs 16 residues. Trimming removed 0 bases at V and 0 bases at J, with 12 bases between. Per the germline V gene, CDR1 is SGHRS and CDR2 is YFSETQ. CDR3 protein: CASSLEGLGANYGYTF. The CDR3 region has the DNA TGCGCCAGCAGCTTGGAGGGGTTAGGGGCTAACTATGGCTACACCTTC.

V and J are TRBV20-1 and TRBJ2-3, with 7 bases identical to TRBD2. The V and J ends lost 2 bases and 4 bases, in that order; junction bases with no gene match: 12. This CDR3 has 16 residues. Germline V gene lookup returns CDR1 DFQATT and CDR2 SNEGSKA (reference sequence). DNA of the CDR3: TGCAGTGCTAGACGGCGGGGGAGTAGTAGGGCAGATACGCAGTATTTT. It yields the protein CSARRRGSSRADTQYF.

CDR3 coding DNA: TGCGCCAGCAGCTTGGCGGGTGCCCTGGACTATGGCTACACCTTC. This sequence encodes CASSLAGALDYGYTF. The V gene is TRBV5-1, the J gene TRBJ1-2; unclear D gene. The CDR3 has 15 amino acids. The V end lost 0 bases, the J end lost 3 bases, and 12 bases lay between the germline ends. Germline values: CDR1 SGHRS, CDR2 YFSETQ.

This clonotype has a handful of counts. Here the CDR3 DNA reads TGCAGTGCTAGAGAGACAGGGAACGCAGATACGCAGTATTTT. This encodes CSARETGNADTQYF. The gene calls are TRBV20-1 and TRBJ2-3, with 7 bases fitting TRBD1. This CDR3 spans 14 amino acids. Losses at the gene ends were 0 bases for V and 4 bases for J; bases not matched to a gene: 4. Germline V gene lookup returns CDR1 DFQATT and CDR2 SNEGSKA (reference sequence).

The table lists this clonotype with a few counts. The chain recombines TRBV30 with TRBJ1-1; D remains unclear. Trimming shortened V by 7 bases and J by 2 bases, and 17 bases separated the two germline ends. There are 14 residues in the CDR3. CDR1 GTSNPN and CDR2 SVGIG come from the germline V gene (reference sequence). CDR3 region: CALYHPAANTEAFF. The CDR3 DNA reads TGTGCCTTATACCACCCCGCAGCTAACACTGAAGCTTTCTTT.

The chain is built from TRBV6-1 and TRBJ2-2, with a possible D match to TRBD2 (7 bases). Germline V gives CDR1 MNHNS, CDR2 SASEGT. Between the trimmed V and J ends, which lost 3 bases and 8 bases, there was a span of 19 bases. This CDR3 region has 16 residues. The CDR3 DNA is TGTGCCAGCAGTGATGGGAGGGGGGGGGACTTAGGGGAGCTGTTTTTT. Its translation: CASSDGRGGDLGELFF.

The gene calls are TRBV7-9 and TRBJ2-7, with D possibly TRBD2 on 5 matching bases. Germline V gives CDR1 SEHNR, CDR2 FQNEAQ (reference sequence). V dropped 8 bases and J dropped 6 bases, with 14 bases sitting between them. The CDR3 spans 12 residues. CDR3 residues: CASGRESGEQYV. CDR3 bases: TGTGCCAGCGGTAGGGAGTCGGGCGAGCAGTACGTC.

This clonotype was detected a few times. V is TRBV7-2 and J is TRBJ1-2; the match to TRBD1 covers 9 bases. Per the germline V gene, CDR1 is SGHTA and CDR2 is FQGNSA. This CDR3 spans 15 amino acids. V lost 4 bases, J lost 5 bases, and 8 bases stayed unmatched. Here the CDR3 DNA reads TGTGCCAGCAGCTCCATCGGGACAGGGAAATATGGCTACACCTTC. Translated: CASSSIGTGKYGYTF.

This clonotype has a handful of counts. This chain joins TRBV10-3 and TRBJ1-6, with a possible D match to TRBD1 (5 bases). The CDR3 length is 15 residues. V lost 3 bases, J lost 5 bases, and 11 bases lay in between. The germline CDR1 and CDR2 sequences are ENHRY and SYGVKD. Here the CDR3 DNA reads TGTGCCATCAGTGAAGGGACGGAAAATAATTCACCCCTCCACTTT. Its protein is CAISEGTENNSPLHF.